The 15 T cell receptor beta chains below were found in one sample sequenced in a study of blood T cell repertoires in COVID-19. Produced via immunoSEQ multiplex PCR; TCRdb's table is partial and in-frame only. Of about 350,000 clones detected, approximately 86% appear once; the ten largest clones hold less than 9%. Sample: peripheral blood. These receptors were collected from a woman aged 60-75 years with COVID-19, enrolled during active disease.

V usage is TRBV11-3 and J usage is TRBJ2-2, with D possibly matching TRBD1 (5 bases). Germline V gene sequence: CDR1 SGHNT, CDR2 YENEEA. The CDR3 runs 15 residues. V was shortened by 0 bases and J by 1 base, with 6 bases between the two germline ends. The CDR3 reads CASSLDQGNTGELFF. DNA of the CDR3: TGTGCCAGCAGCTTAGATCAGGGGAACACCGGGGAGCTGTTTTTT.

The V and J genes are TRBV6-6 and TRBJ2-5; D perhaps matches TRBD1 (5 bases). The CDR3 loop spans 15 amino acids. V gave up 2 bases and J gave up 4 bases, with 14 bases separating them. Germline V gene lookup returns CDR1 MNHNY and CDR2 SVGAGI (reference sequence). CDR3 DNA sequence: TGTGCCAGCAGTTACGGGCAGGGAAAGGGAGAGACCCAGTACTTC. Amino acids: CASSYGQGKGETQYF.

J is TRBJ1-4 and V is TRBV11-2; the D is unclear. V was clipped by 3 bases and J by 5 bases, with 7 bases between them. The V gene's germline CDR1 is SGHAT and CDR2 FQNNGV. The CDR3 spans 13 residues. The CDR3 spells CASSFSFNEKLFF. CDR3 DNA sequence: TGTGCCAGCAGCTTCTCTTTCAATGAAAAACTGTTTTTT.

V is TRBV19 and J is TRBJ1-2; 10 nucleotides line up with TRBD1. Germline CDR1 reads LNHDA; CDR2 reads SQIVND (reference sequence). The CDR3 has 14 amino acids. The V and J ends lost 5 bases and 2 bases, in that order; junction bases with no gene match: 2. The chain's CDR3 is CASSRTGGNYGYTF. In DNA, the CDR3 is TGTGCCAGTAGTCGGACAGGGGGGAACTATGGCTACACCTTC.

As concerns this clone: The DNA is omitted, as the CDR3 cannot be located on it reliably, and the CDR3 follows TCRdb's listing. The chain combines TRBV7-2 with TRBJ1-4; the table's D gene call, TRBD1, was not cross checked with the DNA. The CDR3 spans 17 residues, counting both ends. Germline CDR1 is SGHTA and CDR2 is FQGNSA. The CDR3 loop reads CASSLGFGPGGNEKLFF.

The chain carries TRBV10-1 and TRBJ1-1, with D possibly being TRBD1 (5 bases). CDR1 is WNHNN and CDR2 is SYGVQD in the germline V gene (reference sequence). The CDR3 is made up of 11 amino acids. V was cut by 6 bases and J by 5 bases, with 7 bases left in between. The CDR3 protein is CASRRGTEAFF. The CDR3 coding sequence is TGCGCCAGCAGACGGGGGACTGAAGCTTTCTTT.

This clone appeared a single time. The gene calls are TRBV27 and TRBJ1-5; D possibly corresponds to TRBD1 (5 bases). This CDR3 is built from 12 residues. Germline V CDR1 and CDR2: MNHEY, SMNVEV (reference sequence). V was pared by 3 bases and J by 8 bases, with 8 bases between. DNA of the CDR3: TGTGCCAGCAGTTTTCAGGGTGAGCCCCAGCATTTT. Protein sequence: CASSFQGEPQHF.

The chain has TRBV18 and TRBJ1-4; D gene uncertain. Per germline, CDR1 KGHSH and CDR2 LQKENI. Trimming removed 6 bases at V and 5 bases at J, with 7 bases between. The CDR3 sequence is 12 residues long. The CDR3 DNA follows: TGTGCCAGCTCCCCGGTGAATGAAAAACTGTTTTTT. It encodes CASSPVNEKLFF.

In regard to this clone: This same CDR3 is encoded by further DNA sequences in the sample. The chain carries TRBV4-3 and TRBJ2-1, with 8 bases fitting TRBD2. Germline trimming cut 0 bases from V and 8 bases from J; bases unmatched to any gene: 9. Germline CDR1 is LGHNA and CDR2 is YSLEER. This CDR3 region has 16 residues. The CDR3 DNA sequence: TGCGCCAGCAGCCAAGATCTGGCGGGGGGCCGGGATGAGCAGTTCTTC. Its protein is CASSQDLAGGRDEQFF.

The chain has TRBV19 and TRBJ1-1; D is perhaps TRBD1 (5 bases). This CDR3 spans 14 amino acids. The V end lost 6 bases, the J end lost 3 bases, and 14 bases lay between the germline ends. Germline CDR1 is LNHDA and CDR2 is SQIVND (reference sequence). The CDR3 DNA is TGTGCCAGTAGGCCTCGGGGGGTGTACACTGAAGCTTTCTTT. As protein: CASRPRGVYTEAFF.

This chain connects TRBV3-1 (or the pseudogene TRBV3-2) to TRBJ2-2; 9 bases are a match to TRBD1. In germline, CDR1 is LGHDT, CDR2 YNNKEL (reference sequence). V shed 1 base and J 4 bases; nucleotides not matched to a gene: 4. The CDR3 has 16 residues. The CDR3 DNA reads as TGTGCCAGCAGCCAAGTGGGGACAGGGTCCACCGGGGAGCTGTTTTTT. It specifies CASSQVGTGSTGELFF.

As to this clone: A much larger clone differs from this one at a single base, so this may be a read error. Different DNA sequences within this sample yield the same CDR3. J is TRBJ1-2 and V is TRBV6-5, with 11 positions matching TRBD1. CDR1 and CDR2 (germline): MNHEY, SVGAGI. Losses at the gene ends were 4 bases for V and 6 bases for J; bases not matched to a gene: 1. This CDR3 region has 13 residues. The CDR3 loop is CASSSGQGDGYTF. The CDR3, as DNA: TGTGCCAGCAGTTCGGGACAGGGGGATGGCTACACCTTC.

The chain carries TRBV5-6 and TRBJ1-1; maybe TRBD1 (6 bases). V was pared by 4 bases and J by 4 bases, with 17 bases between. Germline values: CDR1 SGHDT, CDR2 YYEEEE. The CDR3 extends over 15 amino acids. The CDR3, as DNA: TGTGCCAGCAGCACCTGGTTGGGAGGGGGCACTGAAGCTTTCTTT. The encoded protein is CASSTWLGGGTEAFF.

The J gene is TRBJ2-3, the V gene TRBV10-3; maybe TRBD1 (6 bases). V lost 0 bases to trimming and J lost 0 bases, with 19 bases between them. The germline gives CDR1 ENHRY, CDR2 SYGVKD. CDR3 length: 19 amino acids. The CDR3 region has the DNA TGTGCCATCAGTGAGTCAAGACAGGACAATAACACTAGCACAGATACGCAGTATTTT. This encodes CAISESRQDNNTSTDTQYF.

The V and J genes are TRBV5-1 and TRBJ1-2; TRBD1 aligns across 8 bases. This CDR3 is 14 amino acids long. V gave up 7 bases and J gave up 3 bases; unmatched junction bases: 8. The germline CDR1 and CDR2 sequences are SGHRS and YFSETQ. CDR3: CASALTGGDYGYTF. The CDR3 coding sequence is TGCGCCAGCGCCCTTACAGGGGGTGACTATGGCTACACCTTC.